The clone carrying this TCR beta chain was recorded at least ten times. What it binds is not known. TCRdb re-called clones from the PCR reads using MiXCR. The table includes some 15,000 clones, 20% to 30% detected once. The sample originates from a study of metastatic and nonmetastatic thyroid tumors. CDR3 size: 18 residues. With V trimmed by 1 base and J by 7 bases, 9 bases remained unmatched. Germline-derived CDR1 and CDR2 are SGHAT and FQNNGV. No patient had received any treatment before thyroid surgery. The study's findings and limits: Versus benign nodules, malignant thyroid tumors reportedly had significantly higher TCR beta diversity, in blood and tumor.

Sequencing input: blood. The receptor was isolated from a female donor with papillary thyroid cancer or a benign thyroid nodule (not recorded which). Some clones in this sample may be carry-over from other donors' samples. The J gene is TRBJ2-1, the V gene TRBV11-2; 14 bases agree with TRBD2. CDR3 sequence: CASSLGLAGGPFYNEQFF. CDR3 DNA: TGTGCCAGCAGCTTAGGACTAGCGGGAGGGCCGTTTTATAATGAGCAGTTCTTC.